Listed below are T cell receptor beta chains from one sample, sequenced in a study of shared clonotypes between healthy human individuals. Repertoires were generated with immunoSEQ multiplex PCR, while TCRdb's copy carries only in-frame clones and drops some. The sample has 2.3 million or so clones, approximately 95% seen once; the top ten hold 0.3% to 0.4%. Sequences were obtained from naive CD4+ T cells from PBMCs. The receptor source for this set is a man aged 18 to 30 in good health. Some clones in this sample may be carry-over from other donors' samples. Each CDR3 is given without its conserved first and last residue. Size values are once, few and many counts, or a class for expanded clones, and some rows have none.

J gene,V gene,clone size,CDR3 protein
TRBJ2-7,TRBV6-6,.,ASSYTRAGENYEQY
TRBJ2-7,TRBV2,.,ASHPGGYEQY
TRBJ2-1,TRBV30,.,AWSGLAVYNEQF
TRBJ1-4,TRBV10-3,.,AIKGQGINEKLF
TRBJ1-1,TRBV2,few,ASSEGGTEAF
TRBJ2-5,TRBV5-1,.,ASRTNAQETQY
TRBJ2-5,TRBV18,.,ASSPSETQY
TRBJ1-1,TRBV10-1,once,ASRQRMNTEAF
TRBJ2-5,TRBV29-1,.,SVGTVLTETQY
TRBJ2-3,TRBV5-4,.,ASSPGASTDTQY
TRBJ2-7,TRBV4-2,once,ATGQAYEQY
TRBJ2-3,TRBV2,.,ASSESPGRGMHTQY
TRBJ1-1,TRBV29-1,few,SVPDRSKAEAF
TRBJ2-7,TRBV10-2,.,ASSEWAVPYEQY
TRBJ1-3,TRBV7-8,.,ASSPRLQGNTIY
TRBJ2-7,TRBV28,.,ASRLAGPTYEQY
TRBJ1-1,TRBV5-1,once,ASSLLTEGTEAF
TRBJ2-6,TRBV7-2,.,ASSRTAGANVLT
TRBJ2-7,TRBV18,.,ASSPLRNEQY
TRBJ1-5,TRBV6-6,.,ASSKTGESNQPQH
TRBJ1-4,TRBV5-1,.,ASSPDRFNEKLF
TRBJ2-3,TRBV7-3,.,ASSLWGGTDTQY
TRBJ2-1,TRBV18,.,ASSQIRTSRYEQF